The next 18 T cell receptor beta chains were all read from a single sample in a study of blood T cell repertoires in COVID-19. Profiled with immunoSEQ multiplex PCR; TCRdb holds only in-frame clones, not every one. This sample yields 52,000 or so clones, of which roughly 80% are seen a single time; approximately 6% belongs to the top ten. The sample comprised peripheral blood. Source of these receptors: a human donor in a cohort sampled during active or convalescent COVID-19.

The chain combines TRBV11-2 with TRBJ2-2; D possibly corresponds to TRBD2 (6 bases). With 3 bases removed from V and 6 bases from J, the gap between germline ends came to 8 bases. CDR1 SGHAT and CDR2 FQNNGV come from the germline V gene. The CDR3 runs to 13 residues. The CDR3 DNA follows: TGTGCCAGCAGCTTCGGGGAGGCCGGGGAGCTGTTTTTT. Translation gives CASSFGEAGELFF.

The chain links TRBV4-2 to TRBJ2-5, with a possible D match to TRBD2 (5 bases). CDR1 and CDR2 from the germline V gene are LGHNA and YNFKEQ. The CDR3 covers 15 residues. Trimming left V 1 base short and J 1 base short, with 10 bases between. This chain's CDR3 is CASSQGRGPQETQYF. The CDR3 region has the DNA TGTGCCAGCAGCCAAGGGCGCGGGCCCCAAGAGACCCAGTACTTC.

The V and J genes are TRBV25-1 and TRBJ2-2; D remains ambiguous. Trimming removed 8 bases at V and 2 bases at J, with 15 bases between. CDR1 is MGHDK, CDR2 SYGVNS, per germline. The CDR3 length is 15 residues. The CDR3 nucleotides read TGTGCCAGCTCAGCGCGGAGCCGCAACACCGGGGAGCTGTTTTTT. Translated: CASSARSRNTGELFF.

The J gene is TRBJ1-1, the V gene TRBV7-8; 7 bases agree with TRBD1. Trimming cost V 2 bases and J 6 bases; bases outside gene matches: 6. This CDR3 has 14 residues. CDR1 and CDR2 from the germline V gene are SGHVS and FQNEAQ. This chain's CDR3 is CASSLTRDSAEAFF. The CDR3 bases are TGTGCCAGCAGCTTAACCCGGGACAGCGCTGAAGCTTTCTTT.

The DNA for the CDR3 is TGTGCCAGCAGCCCCTATCGTGGCGGGGCTATAACTGAAGCTTTCTTT. This codes for CASSPYRGGAITEAFF. This chain joins TRBV14 and TRBJ1-1; D is perhaps TRBD1 (5 bases). The CDR3 sequence is 16 residues long. Trimming removed 4 bases at V and 5 bases at J, with 20 bases between. Germline CDR1 SGHDN, CDR2 FVKESK.

The V call is TRBV29-1, the J call TRBJ2-5; 11 bases fit TRBD1. V shed 3 bases and J 5 bases; nucleotides not matched to a gene: 14. Germline V gene lookup returns CDR1 SQVTM and CDR2 ANQGSEA. This CDR3 is 17 amino acids long. CDR3 DNA sequence: TGCAGCGTTGATTCCCCCAGGGGGACAGGGGGGGTTGAGACCCAGTACTTC. It translates to CSVDSPRGTGGVETQYF.

This clone turned up a few times. Compared with germline, one end of the junction differs, possibly owing to a read error. The V call is TRBV6-5, the J call TRBJ2-7; TRBD2 might be the D (6 bases). Germline V gene sequence: CDR1 MNHEY, CDR2 SVGAGI. The CDR3 has 12 residues. The CDR3 DNA reads TGTGCCAGCAGCCCCGCCGGGGGACTCGAGAACTTC. Translating it yields CASSPAGGLENF.

This clone was seen just once. The chain recombines TRBV19 with TRBJ1-1, with a possible D match to TRBD1 (6 bases). In germline, CDR1 is LNHDA, CDR2 SQIVND (reference sequence). The CDR3 is 15 residues long. With 3 bases removed from V and 2 bases from J, the gap between germline ends came to 13 bases. CDR3 in amino acids: CASSMQGTPNTEAFF. CDR3 nucleotide sequence: TGTGCCAGTAGTATGCAGGGGACCCCCAACACTGAAGCTTTCTTT.

The rearrangement joins TRBV5-4 to TRBJ2-5; D gene uncertain. V lost 3 bases and J lost 5, with 17 bases in between. Per germline, CDR1 SGHNT and CDR2 YYREEE (reference sequence). The length of the CDR3 is 15 residues. CDR3 bases: TGTGCCAGCAGCTCTTCGACTCGGATTGCGGAGACCCAGTACTTC. Translating gives CASSSSTRIAETQYF.

The chain uses TRBV15 and TRBJ1-3; 9 bases are a match to TRBD1. The V and J ends lost 3 bases and 4 bases, in that order; junction bases with no gene match: 4. This CDR3 spans 15 amino acids. The germline gives CDR1 LNHNV, CDR2 YYDKDF (reference sequence). The CDR3 nucleotides read TGTGCCACCAGCAGGGACAGGGGTTCCGGAAACACCATATATTTT. This gives the protein CATSRDRGSGNTIYF.

The chain couples TRBV5-4 to TRBJ1-1; 7 nucleotides agree with TRBD1. The germline V gene has CDR1 SGHNT and CDR2 YYREEE (reference sequence). CDR3 length: 14 amino acids. Unmatched junction bases numbered 3, after V lost 4 bases and J lost 0 bases. The CDR3 DNA sequence: TGTGCCAGCAGCCCCGGGACAGTGAACACTGAAGCTTTCTTT. Protein sequence: CASSPGTVNTEAFF. The full variable domain, rest sourced from reference TRBV5-4 and TRBJ1-1, is ETGVTQSPTHLIKTRGQQVTLRCSSQSGHNTVSWYQQALGQGPQFIFQYYREEENGRGNFPPRFSGLQFPNYSSELNVNALELDDSALYLCASSPGTVNTEAFFGQGTRLTVV.

The chain links TRBV7-8 to TRBJ1-2; D perhaps matches TRBD1 (5 bases). CDR3 length: 14 residues. The germline V and J ends were trimmed by 1 base and 9 bases, with 15 bases remaining between them. The V gene's germline CDR1 is SGHVS and CDR2 FQNEAQ. The CDR3 nucleotides are TGTGCCAGCAGCTTAGATAGGCAGGGTAGTAGCTACACCTTC. Translating gives CASSLDRQGSSYTF. The entire variable domain, with the rest obtained from reference TRBV7-8 and TRBJ1-2, is as follows: GAGVSQSPRYKVAKRGQDVALRCDPISGHVSLFWYQQALGQGPEFLTYFQNEAQLDKSGLPSDRFFAERPEGSVSTLKIQRTQQEDSAVYLCASSLDRQGSSYTFGSGTRLTVV.

The gene calls are TRBV19 and TRBJ1-2; D possibly corresponds to TRBD1 (5 bases). The CDR3 has 16 residues. Germline CDR1 LNHDA, CDR2 SQIVND (reference sequence). The V end was cut by 6 bases, the J end by 4 bases, with 21 bases between. CDR3 sequence: CASSPPNEGRFYGYTF. The CDR3 coding sequence is TGTGCCAGTAGCCCACCGAATGAGGGGAGGTTCTATGGCTACACCTTC.

Concerning this clone: This specimen includes other DNA sequences encoding the same CDR3. J is TRBJ2-2 and V is TRBV6-5; 7 bases fit TRBD1. The V gene's germline CDR1 is MNHEY and CDR2 SVGAGI. V shed 6 bases and J 2 bases; nucleotides not matched to a gene: 3. CDR3 length equals 14 residues. In DNA form, the CDR3 reads TGTGCCAGCAGCCGGACAGGAAACACCGGGGAGCTGTTTTTT. Residues: CASSRTGNTGELFF.

The V and J genes are TRBV16 and TRBJ1-1; no firm D call. The length of the CDR3 is 16 residues. Germline loops: CDR1 KGHSY, CDR2 FQNENV. With 1 base removed from V and 1 base from J, the gap between germline ends came to 13 bases. Written as DNA, the CDR3 is TGTGCCAGCAGCCAATTCTTCTCATCGGGGAACACTGAAGCTTTCTTT. Its protein is CASSQFFSSGNTEAFF.

The J gene is TRBJ1-4, the V gene TRBV6-5; TRBD1 aligns across 7 bases. This CDR3 is 13 amino acids long. Germline lookup yields CDR1 MNHEY and CDR2 SVGAGI. Unmatched junction bases numbered 8, after V lost 5 bases and J lost 11 bases. CDR3 coding DNA: TGTGCCAGCAGTCCCACCACGACAGGGAAACTGTTTTTT. It translates to CASSPTTTGKLFF.

This chain links TRBV5-5 with TRBJ2-2; D unclear. Trimming shortened V by 0 bases and J by 2 bases, and 8 bases separated the two germline ends. The CDR3 runs 15 residues. Germline CDR1 reads SGHKS; CDR2 reads YYEKEE (reference sequence). CDR3 nucleotides: TGTGCCAGCAGCTTGGGCAGAACCAACACCGGGGAGCTGTTTTTT. Protein sequence: CASSLGRTNTGELFF.

V gene TRBV2 combines with J gene TRBJ1-2; 7 bases are shared with TRBD1. V lost 7 bases, J lost 4 bases, and 6 bases stayed unmatched. Germline CDR1 and CDR2: SNHLY and FYNNEI. The CDR3 consists of 13 residues. The DNA of the CDR3 is TGTGCCAGCATGGACAGGAACCTCTATGGCTACACCTTC. This encodes CASMDRNLYGYTF.